This T cell receptor beta chain was captured in a study of shared clonotypes between healthy human individuals. In the study overall: Each donor's CD4 naive and CD4 memory cells filled three plates apiece, CD8 naive two, and CD8 memory one.

Those who donated were healthy HIV-negative adults, with no recent acute infections or vaccinations reported. Combining CD45RO+ cells with CCR7-negative CD45RA+ TemRA cells gave CD8 memory. This clone turned up a few times. Its specificity is not known. Here immunoSEQ multiplex PCR was the method, and the copy in TCRdb shows in-frame clones only, minus some. The data hold around 100,000 clones, with approximately 70% observed a single time. Whole-study results and caveats: Sequencing depth was expected to influence donor clonotype sharing.

Sequenced material: memory CD8+ T cells sorted from blood. Subset noted: CD45RO+ cells pooled with CCR7-negative TemRA cells. The origin of this receptor is a woman aged 25 to 39 in good health.

The DNA for the CDR3 is TGTGCCAGCAGTCTCCTGGCGGGAGGGCGCAATGAGCAGTTCTTC. Translation: CASSLLAGGRNEQFF. The chain uses TRBV14 and TRBJ2-1; TRBD2 aligns across 9 bases. Trimming cost V 6 bases and J 6 bases; bases outside gene matches: 9. The CDR3 totals 15 residues. Germline lookup yields CDR1 SGHDN and CDR2 FVKESK. Together with reference TRBV14 and TRBJ2-1, the CDR3 gives the full variable domain: EAGVTQFPSHSVIEKGQTVTLRCDPISGHDNLYWYRRVMGKEIKFLLHFVKESKQDESGMPNNRFLAERTGGTYSTLKVQPAELEDSGVYFCASSLLAGGRNEQFFGPGTRLTVL.